The 10 T cell receptor delta chains below come from one sample, sequenced in a study of gamma-delta T cells after stem cell transplantation. TCRdb re-processed the RT-PCR reads using CATT. Of thousands of delta-chain clones listed, roughly 10% are singletons. The specimen was gamma-delta T cells. These receptor sequences come from a human donor. It is not recorded whose cells these are; they may come from a transplant donor.

Turning to this clone: One base away lies a much larger clone, so this may be a sequencing read error. In the same sample, other DNA sequences code for this CDR3. The J gene is TRDJ1, the V gene TRDV2, with TRDD3 as a possible D gene (5 bases). There are 19 residues in the CDR3. Germline lookup yields CDR1 GEAIGNYY and CDR2 EKD. DNA for the CDR3: TGTGCCTGTGACACCCTCTCCTCGGGATCCCCCGGTCGCACCGACAAACTCATCTTT. Its translation: CACDTLSSGSPGRTDKLIF.

This clone was seen a few times. Possible read error: a much larger clone is one base away. The J gene is TRDJ1, the V gene TRDV2; 9 bases line up with TRDD3. Germline assignment: CDR1 GEAIGNYY and CDR2 EKD. The CDR3 is 22 residues long. V gave up 5 bases and J gave up 0 bases; unmatched junction bases: 27. CDR3 loop: CACGVISPAGGSELPYTDKLIF. The CDR3 region has the DNA TGTGCCTGTGGCGTTATATCCCCCGCTGGGGGATCGGAATTACCGTACACCGATAAACTCATCTTT.

In regard to this clone: TCRdb records a much larger clone's protein for this DNA, with a difference at residue 8 that likely arises from a read error; the protein given is the translation of the DNA. V and J are TRDV2 and TRDJ1; D gene unclear. Deletions cut 2 bases from V and 3 bases from J, with 18 bases between. The CDR3 consists of 16 residues. Germline V gene lookup returns CDR1 GEAIGNYY and CDR2 EKD. The CDR3 DNA reads as TGTGCCTGTGACAGTATTGTCATCCGTTGGGCCGATAAACTCATCTTT. Protein: CACDSIVIRWADKLIF.

The rearrangement uses TRDV2 and TRDJ3; 8 nucleotides agree with TRDD3. Losses at the gene ends were 3 bases for V and 0 bases for J; bases not matched to a gene: 18. The CDR3 is 22 amino acids. CDR1 GEAIGNYY and CDR2 EKD come from the germline V gene. CDR3 nucleotide sequence: TGTGCCTGTGACCCATTCGTTACTGGGGGGGAGGGAAGCTCCTGGGACACCCGACAGATGTTTTTC. Translating it yields CACDPFVTGGEGSSWDTRQMFF.

This clone was detected only a few times. The gene calls are TRDV2 and TRDJ1; perhaps TRDD2 as D (6 bases). V dropped 1 base and J dropped 2 bases, with 19 bases sitting between them. Germline V gene lookup returns CDR1 GEAIGNYY and CDR2 EKD. The CDR3 consists of 17 residues. CDR3 sequence (DNA): TGTGCCTGTGACACGTTGGGGAATCCTACCTCGACCGATAAACTCATCTTT. Translated, it gives CACDTLGNPTSTDKLIF.

About this clone itself: It may be a read error: a sequence one base away is much more abundant. The chain has TRDV2 and TRDJ3; TRDD3 is a possible D gene (5 bases). The CDR3 spans 19 residues. Looked up from germline, CDR1 is GEAIGNYY and CDR2 is EKD. This CDR3 is CACGTLGDTEDWDTRQMFF. The DNA for the CDR3 is TGTGCCTGTGGCACCCTAGGCGATACAGAAGACTGGGACACCCGACAGATGTTTTTC.

This clone appeared a few times. A far larger clone is a single base away, which makes a read error likely. Other DNA sequences in this specimen translate into the identical CDR3. The chain employs TRDV2 and TRDJ1; TRDD3 agrees at 9 bases. CDR1 is GEAIGNYY, CDR2 EKD, per germline. The CDR3 runs 16 residues. Unmatched junction bases numbered 9, after V lost 1 base and J lost 4 bases. CDR3 in amino acids: CACDTLGDKNDDKLIF. For the CDR3, the DNA is TGTGCCTGTGACACGTTGGGGGATAAGAACGACGATAAACTCATCTTT.

This clone is labeled medium-sized. The chain links TRDV2 to TRDJ3; 13 bases are shared with TRDD3. Germline CDR1 is GEAIGNYY and CDR2 is EKD. V lost 0 bases and J lost 0; bases outside the gene matches: 4. The length of the CDR3 is 20 residues. The CDR3 is CACDTVLGDTSSWDTRQMFF. CDR3 DNA: TGTGCCTGTGACACCGTACTGGGGGATACGAGCTCCTGGGACACCCGACAGATGTTTTTC.

This clone came up a few times. This chain uses TRDV2 with TRDJ1; 12 nucleotides align to TRDD3. The CDR3 sequence is 15 residues long. Looked up from germline, CDR1 is GEAIGNYY and CDR2 is EKD. J gave up 4 bases and V 4 bases, and 6 bases lay outside the gene matches. This CDR3 is CACDPLGDTFDKLIF. CDR3 nucleotides: TGTGCCTGTGATCCACTGGGGGATACTTTCGATAAACTCATCTTT.

The chain recombines TRDV3 with TRDJ1, with 11 bases identical to TRDD3. Germline V gene lookup returns CDR1 TVYSNPD and CDR2 GDNSRS (reference sequence). V shed 4 bases and J 2 bases; nucleotides not matched to a gene: 18. This CDR3 is 18 amino acids long. CDR3 loop: CASPVGGWGIRGTDKLIF. CDR3 nucleotide sequence: TGTGCCTCCCCAGTTGGGGGTTGGGGGATACGGGGGACCGATAAACTCATCTTT. Full variable domain (rest looked up from reference TRDV3 and TRDJ1): CDKVTQSSPDQTVASGSEVVLLCTYDTVYSNPDLFWYRIRPDYSFQFVFYGDNSRSEGADFTQGRFSVKHILTQKAFHLVISPVRTEDSATYYCASPVGGWGIRGTDKLIFGKGTRVTVEP.